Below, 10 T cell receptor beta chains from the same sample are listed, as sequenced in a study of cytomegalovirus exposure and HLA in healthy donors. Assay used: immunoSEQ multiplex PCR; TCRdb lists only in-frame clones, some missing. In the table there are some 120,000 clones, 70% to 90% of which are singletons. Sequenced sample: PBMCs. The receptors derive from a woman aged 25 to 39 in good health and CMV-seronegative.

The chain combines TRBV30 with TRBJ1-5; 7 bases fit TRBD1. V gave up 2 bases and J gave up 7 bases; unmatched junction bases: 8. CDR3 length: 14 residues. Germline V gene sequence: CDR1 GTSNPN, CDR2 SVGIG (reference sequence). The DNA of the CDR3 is TGTGCCTGGAGTCCAACAGGGGATGGGCAGCCCCAGCATTTT. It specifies CAWSPTGDGQPQHF.

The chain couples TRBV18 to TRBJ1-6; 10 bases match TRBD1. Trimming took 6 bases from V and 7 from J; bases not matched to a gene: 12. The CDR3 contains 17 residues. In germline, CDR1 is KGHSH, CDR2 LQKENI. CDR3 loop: CASSQKTGTGVNSPLHF. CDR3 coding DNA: TGTGCCAGCTCTCAAAAAACGGGGACAGGGGTCAATTCACCCCTCCACTTT.

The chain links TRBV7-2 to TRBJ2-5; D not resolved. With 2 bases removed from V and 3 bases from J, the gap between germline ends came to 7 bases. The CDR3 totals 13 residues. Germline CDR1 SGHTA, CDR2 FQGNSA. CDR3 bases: TGTGCCAGCAGCTTAATTCAGAAAGAGACCCAGTACTTC. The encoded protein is CASSLIQKETQYF. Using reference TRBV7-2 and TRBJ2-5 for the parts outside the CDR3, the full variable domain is GAGVSQSPSNKVTEKGKDVELRCDPISGHTALYWYRQSLGQGLEFLIYFQGNSAPDKSGLPSDRFSAERTGGSVSTLTIQRTQQEDSAVYLCASSLIQKETQYFGPGTRLLVL.

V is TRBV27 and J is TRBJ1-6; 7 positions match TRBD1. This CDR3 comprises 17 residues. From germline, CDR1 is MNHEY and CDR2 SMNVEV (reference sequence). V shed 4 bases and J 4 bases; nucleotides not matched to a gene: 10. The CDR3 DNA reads TGTGCCAGCAGTTCTCAAGTCCGACAGGGTTATAATTCACCCCTCCACTTT. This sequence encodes CASSSQVRQGYNSPLHF.

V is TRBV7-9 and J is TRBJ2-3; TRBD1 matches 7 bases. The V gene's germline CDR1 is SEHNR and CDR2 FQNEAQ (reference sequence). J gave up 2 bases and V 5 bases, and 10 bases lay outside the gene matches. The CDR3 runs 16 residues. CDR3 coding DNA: TGTGCCAGCAGCCTAAGCACAGGGGACGCCACAGATACGCAGTATTTT. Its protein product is CASSLSTGDATDTQYF.

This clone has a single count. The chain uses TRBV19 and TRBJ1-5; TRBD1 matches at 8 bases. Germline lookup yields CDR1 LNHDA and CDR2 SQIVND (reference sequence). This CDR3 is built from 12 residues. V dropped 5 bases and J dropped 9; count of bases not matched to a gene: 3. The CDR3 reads CASSSGGWPQHF. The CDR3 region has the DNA TGTGCCAGTAGTTCAGGGGGCTGGCCCCAGCATTTT.

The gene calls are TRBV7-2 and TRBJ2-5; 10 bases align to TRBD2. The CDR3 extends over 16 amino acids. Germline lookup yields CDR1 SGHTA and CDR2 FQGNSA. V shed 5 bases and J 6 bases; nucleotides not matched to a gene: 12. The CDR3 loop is CASSHTSAGGPKTQYF. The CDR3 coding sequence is TGTGCCAGCAGCCATACTTCAGCGGGGGGGCCGAAGACCCAGTACTTC. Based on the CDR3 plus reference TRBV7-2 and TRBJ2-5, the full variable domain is GAGVSQSPSNKVTEKGKDVELRCDPISGHTALYWYRQSLGQGLEFLIYFQGNSAPDKSGLPSDRFSAERTGGSVSTLTIQRTQQEDSAVYLCASSHTSAGGPKTQYFGPGTRLLVL.

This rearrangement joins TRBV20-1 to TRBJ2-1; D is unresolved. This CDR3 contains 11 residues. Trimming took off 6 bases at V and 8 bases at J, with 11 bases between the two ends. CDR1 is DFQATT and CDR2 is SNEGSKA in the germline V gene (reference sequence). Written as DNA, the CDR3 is TGCAGTGCCCATAAGGAGCATGAGCAGTTCTTC. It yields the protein CSAHKEHEQFF.

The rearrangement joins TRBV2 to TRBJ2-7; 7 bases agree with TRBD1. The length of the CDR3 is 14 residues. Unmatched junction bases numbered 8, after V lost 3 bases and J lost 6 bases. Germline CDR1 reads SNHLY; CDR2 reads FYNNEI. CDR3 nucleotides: TGTGCCAGCAGTGATTTTAGGGGGCTGGCCGAGCAGTACTTC. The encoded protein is CASSDFRGLAEQYF.

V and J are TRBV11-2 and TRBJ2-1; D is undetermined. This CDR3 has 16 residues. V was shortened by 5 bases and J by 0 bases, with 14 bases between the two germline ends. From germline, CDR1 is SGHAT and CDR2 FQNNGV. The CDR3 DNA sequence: TGTGCCAGCAGCCAAGATCCTGCTAGCTCCTACAATGAGCAGTTCTTC. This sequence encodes CASSQDPASSYNEQFF.